This T cell receptor (beta chain) emerged from a study of T cell repertoires in cytomegalovirus infection. Overall study context: Used in the study were CMV epitopes, some recently identified and HLA-C-restricted, others well-studied and HLA-B-restricted. Shared public TCR beta signatures pointed to both CMV infection and a matching HLA type.

General study findings and limits: In two of eight donors, the top clonotype was HLA-C-restricted CMV-specific.

TCRdb processed the reads anew with MiXCR; each CDR3 protein has one entry. The data contain 650,000 to 900,000 distinct CDR3 sequences, about 28% of them seen just once; the ten biggest clones take up about 12%. This clonotype was found many times. Antigen unknown. The CDR3 contains 16 residues. Trimming pared 1 base from V and 2 bases from J, leaving 13 bases between. Germline V gene data show CDR1 as MDHEN and CDR2 as SYDVKM. This rearrangement joins TRBV28 to TRBJ2-3; possibly TRBD1 or TRBD2 for D (6 bases each). This TCR was recovered from a human donor in good health (CMV status not recorded). Some clones in this sample may be carry-over from other donors' samples. The sample in question was cultured CD8+ T cells from PBMCs, obtained from culture after CMV antigen stimulation. CDR3 nucleotide sequence: TGTGCCAGCAGTTTATACCCGGGGGCCTTCACAGATACGCAGTATTTT. Translation: CASSLYPGAFTDTQYF.